The 24 T cell receptor beta chains below come from one sample, sequenced in a study of T cell repertoires in ileal Crohn's disease. Sequenced by immunoSEQ multiplex PCR; TCRdb stores in-frame clones only, minus some. The sample holds 7,000 or so clones, about 74% seen once. Time point in this sample: proximal margin of the surgical specimen (macroscopically non-inflamed). Specimen: ileal tissue. The receptors originated from an adult with Crohn's disease.

This chain connects TRBV6-5 to TRBJ1-1, with D hard to call. The germline V gene has CDR1 MNHEY and CDR2 SVGAGI. The CDR3 contains 13 residues. V shed 6 bases and J shed 1 base, with 9 bases lying between them. In nucleotides, the CDR3 is TGTGCCAGCAGGAGAACAGAGAACACTGAAGCTTTCTTT. Protein product: CASRRTENTEAFF.

In regard to this clone: An end of the junction does not agree with germline; a read error may underlie this. Distinct nucleotide sequences in the sample also encode this CDR3. This chain uses TRBV27 with TRBJ1-2, with D unresolved. CDR1 is MNHEY and CDR2 is SMNVEV in the germline V gene (reference sequence). This CDR3 comprises 11 residues. For the CDR3, the DNA is TGCGCCAGCAGTTTAGGGTATGGCTACACCTTC. As protein: CASSLGYGYTF.

The gene calls are TRBV29-1 and TRBJ2-3; no reliable D call. V lost 2 bases and J lost 3, with 12 bases in between. The CDR3 has 14 amino acids. CDR1 is SQVTM, CDR2 ANQGSEA, per germline. The CDR3 reads CSVERVLETDTQYF. CDR3 coding DNA: TGCAGCGTTGAAAGGGTTTTGGAGACAGATACGCAGTATTTT.

This chain uses TRBV10-3 with TRBJ1-2; TRBD1 aligns across 10 bases. Germline-derived CDR1 and CDR2 are ENHRY and SYGVKD. There are 13 residues in the CDR3. V lost 4 bases to trimming and J lost 8 bases; unmatched junction nucleotides: 4. The CDR3: CAISGGTGEGYTF. The CDR3 DNA sequence: TGTGCCATCAGTGGGGGGACAGGGGAAGGCTACACCTTC.

There are a few counts of this clone. The V and J genes are TRBV18 and TRBJ1-3; D possibly corresponds to TRBD1 (6 bases). Germline V gene sequence: CDR1 KGHSH, CDR2 LQKENI. Trimming removed 4 bases at V and 4 bases at J, with 17 bases between. The CDR3 contains 16 residues. CDR3 protein: CASSLDRVVLGNTIYF. In DNA, the CDR3 is TGTGCCAGCTCACTGGACAGAGTCGTCTTAGGAAACACCATATATTTT.

V is TRBV19 and J is TRBJ2-7; 15 bases map to TRBD2. The CDR3 contains 17 residues. The germline V gene encodes CDR1 LNHDA and CDR2 SQIVND (reference sequence). Germline trimming cut 6 bases from V and 0 bases from J; bases unmatched to any gene: 6. CDR3 loop: CASRPGLAGGLSYEQYF. CDR3 DNA sequence: TGTGCCAGTAGACCGGGACTAGCGGGAGGACTCTCCTACGAGCAGTACTTC.

This clone turned up a few times. V and J are TRBV2 and TRBJ2-2; weak D call: TRBD2 (6 bases). From germline, CDR1 is SNHLY and CDR2 FYNNEI. The CDR3 is 14 residues long. The ends were cut back, 6 bases at V and 4 bases at J, with 12 bases in the middle. In nucleotides, the CDR3 is TGTGCCAGCAGGGGGGGAATACCCACCGGGGAGCTGTTTTTT. This encodes CASRGGIPTGELFF.

The chain combines TRBV9 with TRBJ1-2, with D perhaps matching TRBD1 (5 bases). The CDR3 is made up of 15 amino acids. Trimming removed 0 bases from V and 8 bases from J, with 17 bases in between. Germline V CDR1 and CDR2: SGDLS, YYNGEE. Written as DNA, the CDR3 is TGTGCCAGCAGCGTAGGTCAGGGAGATGGTGGGGGCTACACCTTC. Amino acids: CASSVGQGDGGGYTF.

The rearrangement links TRBV27 to TRBJ2-7; D may be TRBD1 or TRBD2 (5 bases each). V was shortened by 2 bases and J by 2 bases, with 10 bases between the two germline ends. CDR1 is MNHEY, CDR2 SMNVEV, per germline (reference sequence). The CDR3 covers 14 residues. Written as DNA, the CDR3 is TGTGCCAGCAGTTTAGGCAGGGAGCCCTACGAGCAGTACTTC. The encoded protein is CASSLGREPYEQYF.

The chain employs TRBV7-3 and TRBJ2-1; the match to TRBD2 covers 8 bases. The CDR3 covers 15 residues. CDR1 is SGHTA, CDR2 FQGTGA, per germline. The ends lost 3 bases at V and 3 bases at J; junction bases unmatched: 4. The CDR3 is CASSLGLVGYNEQFF. The CDR3 bases are TGTGCCAGCAGCTTGGGACTAGTCGGCTACAATGAGCAGTTCTTC. The variable domain in full, with the rest retrieved from reference TRBV7-3 and TRBJ2-1, is GAGVSQTPSNKVTEKGKYVELRCDPISGHTALYWYRQSLGQGPEFLIYFQGTGAADDSGLPNDRFFAVRPEGSVSTLKIQRTERGDSAVYLCASSLGLVGYNEQFFGPGTRLTVL.

This clone was observed once. Other DNA sequences in the same sample also yield this CDR3. This chain joins TRBV7-2 and TRBJ2-5; D is undetermined. Trimming pared 2 bases from V and 5 bases from J, leaving 6 bases between. Germline CDR1 SGHTA, CDR2 FQGNSA. This CDR3 region has 12 residues. The CDR3 here is CASSLSRETQYF. DNA of the CDR3: TGTGCCAGCAGCTTATCCCGGGAGACCCAGTACTTC.

The chain combines TRBV2 with TRBJ1-1, with TRBD1 matching over 9 bases. The length of the CDR3 is 15 residues. Unmatched junction bases numbered 2, after V lost 2 bases and J lost 1 base. Per germline, CDR1 SNHLY and CDR2 FYNNEI. In DNA form, the CDR3 reads TGTGCCAGCAGTGAAACGGGACAGGGGAACACTGAAGCTTTCTTT. Its protein is CASSETGQGNTEAFF.

V gene TRBV2 combines with J gene TRBJ2-4; TRBD2 agrees at 12 bases. CDR3 size: 18 residues. After removal of 5 bases from V and 0 bases from J, the junction contained 8 bases not matched to a gene. Germline CDR1 reads SNHLY; CDR2 reads FYNNEI. DNA of the CDR3: TGTGCCAGCAGTCCTAGCGGGAGGGGACCACTAGCCAAAAACATTCAGTACTTC. Amino acid sequence: CASSPSGRGPLAKNIQYF.

This clone has a handful of counts. The chain employs TRBV28 and TRBJ1-1; D gene uncertain. Deletions cut 6 bases from V and 1 base from J, with 6 bases between. This CDR3 spans 12 amino acids. Germline CDR1 is MDHEN and CDR2 is SYDVKM. The CDR3 DNA is TGTGCCAGCAGCGTGGGGAACACTGAAGCTTTCTTT. This translates into CASSVGNTEAFF.

The rearrangement uses TRBV27 and TRBJ1-2, with D perhaps TRBD1 (6 bases). V lost 5 bases and J lost 7, with 23 bases in between. This CDR3 contains 16 residues. Germline CDR1 reads MNHEY; CDR2 reads SMNVEV (reference sequence). This CDR3 reads CASSPNVAGVRGGYTF. The CDR3 DNA sequence: TGTGCCAGCAGTCCTAATGTGGCAGGGGTACGTGGTGGCTACACCTTC.

This clone is deemed large. The chain combines TRBV6-4 with TRBJ2-1; a weak D match, TRBD2 (6 bases). The germline CDR1 and CDR2 sequences are MRHNA and SNTAGT. The ends were cut back, 3 bases at V and 5 bases at J, with 8 bases in the middle. This CDR3 contains 13 residues. The CDR3 DNA reads as TGTGCCAGCAGTGAACTAGCCCACAATGAGCAGTTCTTC. Translating it yields CASSELAHNEQFF.

The gene calls are TRBV14 and TRBJ1-5; D remains ambiguous. Between the trimmed V and J ends, which lost 3 bases and 9 bases, there was a span of 9 bases. CDR3 length: 12 residues. Germline values: CDR1 SGHDN, CDR2 FVKESK. CDR3 loop: CASSQRFGPQHF. In DNA, the CDR3 is TGTGCCAGCAGCCAGAGGTTTGGGCCCCAGCATTTT.

The gene calls are TRBV6-8 and TRBJ2-6; 8 bases agree with TRBD1. The CDR3 length is 17 residues. CDR1 and CDR2 (germline): MNHGY, SAAAGT. V shed 5 bases, J shed 0 bases, and the junction held 6 bases outside the gene matches. For the CDR3, the DNA is TGTGCCAGCAGTAGGGGACAGGTGATCTCTGGGGCCAACGTCCTGACTTTC. As protein: CASSRGQVISGANVLTF.

The chain is built from TRBV27 and TRBJ1-5; 10 bases agree with TRBD1. The germline V gene has CDR1 MNHEY and CDR2 SMNVEV (reference sequence). CDR3 length equals 14 residues. V was pared by 3 bases and J by 7 bases, with 3 bases of the junction left unmatched. The DNA of the CDR3 is TGTGCCAGCAGTTTTGGGACAGGGGAACAGCCCCAGCATTTT. This codes for CASSFGTGEQPQHF.

The table lists this clone with a count of one. The gene calls are TRBV25-1 and TRBJ2-5, with no clear D. Germline assignment: CDR1 MGHDK and CDR2 SYGVNS. Trimming stripped 2 bases from V and 1 base from J, with 11 bases between. The CDR3 sequence is 15 residues long. CDR3 protein: CASSERVGPQETQYF. The CDR3 nucleotides are TGTGCCAGCAGTGAAAGGGTGGGCCCCCAAGAGACCCAGTACTTC.

The V gene is TRBV28, the J gene TRBJ2-1; tentatively, D is TRBD2 (5 bases). V was shortened by 5 bases and J by 4 bases, with 12 bases between the two germline ends. The CDR3 extends over 14 amino acids. Germline V gives CDR1 MDHEN, CDR2 SYDVKM. The CDR3 loop is CASSTRTEYNEQFF. The CDR3 nucleotides are TGTGCCAGCAGTACCAGGACTGAATACAATGAGCAGTTCTTC.

The J gene is TRBJ2-5, the V gene TRBV5-1; 7 bases are a match to TRBD2. The CDR3 runs 15 residues. Germline CDR1 SGHRS, CDR2 YFSETQ. With V trimmed by 5 bases and J by 4 bases, 11 bases remained unmatched. In DNA, the CDR3 is TGCGCCAGCAGGCCCCCCTCTAGCGGAACAGAGACCCAGTACTTC. Its translation is CASRPPSSGTETQYF.

The chain carries TRBV7-9 and TRBJ2-1; tentatively, D is TRBD2 (5 bases). The V gene's germline CDR1 is SEHNR and CDR2 FQNEAQ (reference sequence). The CDR3 spans 17 residues. V dropped 5 bases and J dropped 0 bases, with 17 bases sitting between them. CDR3: CASSPERRRSSYNEQFF. The CDR3 nucleotides read TGTGCCAGCAGCCCCGAGCGGCGGCGGTCCTCCTACAATGAGCAGTTCTTC.

The V call is TRBV2, the J call TRBJ2-1; D perhaps matches TRBD1 (5 bases). The CDR3 is made up of 13 amino acids. V lost 8 bases to trimming and J lost 7 bases, with 15 bases between them. Per the germline V gene, CDR1 is SNHLY and CDR2 is FYNNEI. The CDR3 DNA reads TGTGCCAGCGGGGCCCTCCTTTATAATGAGCAGTTCTTC. Translated, it gives CASGALLYNEQFF.